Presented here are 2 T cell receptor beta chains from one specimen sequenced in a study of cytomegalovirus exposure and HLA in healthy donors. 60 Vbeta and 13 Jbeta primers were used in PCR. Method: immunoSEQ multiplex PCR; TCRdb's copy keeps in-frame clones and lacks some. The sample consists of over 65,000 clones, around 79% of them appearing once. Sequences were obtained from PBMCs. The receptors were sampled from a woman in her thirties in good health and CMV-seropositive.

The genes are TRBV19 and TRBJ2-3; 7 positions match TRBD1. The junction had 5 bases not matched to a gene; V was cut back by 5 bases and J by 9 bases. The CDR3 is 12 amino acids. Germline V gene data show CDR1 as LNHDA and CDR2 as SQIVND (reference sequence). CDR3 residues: CASSVEQGTQYF. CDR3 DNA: TGTGCCAGTAGTGTCGAACAGGGGACGCAGTATTTT.

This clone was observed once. CDR3 DNA: TGCGCCAGCAGCCCTGTGAGCGGTAGCTCCTACAATGAGCAGTTCTTC. It is translated as CASSPVSGSSYNEQFF. The chain carries TRBV5-1 and TRBJ2-1; perhaps TRBD2 as D (5 bases). V dropped 4 bases and J dropped 0 bases, with 14 bases sitting between them. Per germline, CDR1 SGHRS and CDR2 YFSETQ. This CDR3 spans 16 amino acids.